These 27 T cell receptor beta chains came from one sample sequenced in a study of shared clonotypes between healthy human individuals. Here immunoSEQ multiplex PCR was the method, and the copy in TCRdb shows in-frame clones only, minus some. This table holds under 650,000 clones, 90% to 96% found once. The sequencing sample was made of naive CD4+ T cells sorted from blood. Subset given: CD45RA+ positively selected. The receptors shown here come from a woman aged 30 to 39 in good health.

V gene TRBV5-8 combines with J gene TRBJ1-2; D unclear. From germline, CDR1 is SGHTS and CDR2 YDEGEE. The length of the CDR3 is 15 residues. V lost 0 bases, J lost 7 bases, and 16 bases lay in between. The CDR3 sequence is CASSLAALPTSGYTF. CDR3 bases: TGTGCCAGCAGCTTGGCTGCACTCCCTACGAGTGGCTACACCTTC.

The V and J genes are TRBV11-2 and TRBJ2-4, with D perhaps TRBD2 (7 bases). V was pared by 7 bases and J by 6 bases, with 16 bases between. Per germline, CDR1 SGHAT and CDR2 FQNNGV. The CDR3 has 14 residues. The CDR3: CASMEGGALNIQYF. CDR3 nucleotides: TGTGCCAGCATGGAGGGGGGGGCGTTAAACATTCAGTACTTC.

The chain carries TRBV7-2 and TRBJ2-1; D is ambiguous. This CDR3 has 13 amino acids. CDR1 and CDR2 from the germline V gene are SGHTA and FQGNSA. The V end was cut by 5 bases, the J end by 6 bases, with 11 bases between. The CDR3: CASSPRISNEQFF. CDR3 nucleotides: TGTGCCAGCAGCCCCCGAATTAGCAATGAGCAGTTCTTC. Looking up the rest from reference TRBV7-2 and TRBJ2-1 gives the full variable domain: GAGVSQSPSNKVTEKGKDVELRCDPISGHTALYWYRQSLGQGLEFLIYFQGNSAPDKSGLPSDRFSAERTGGSVSTLTIQRTQQEDSAVYLCASSPRISNEQFFGPGTRLTVL.

The chain has TRBV6-5 and TRBJ1-2; no reliable D call. From germline, CDR1 is MNHEY and CDR2 SVGAGI. The CDR3 sequence is 14 residues long. Trimming pared 2 bases from V and 0 bases from J, leaving 7 bases between. The CDR3 reads CASSYMRSNYGYTF. The CDR3 DNA follows: TGTGCCAGCAGTTACATGCGGTCTAACTATGGCTACACCTTC.

The gene calls are TRBV7-9 and TRBJ1-1; D gene uncertain. The CDR3 is 12 amino acids. Germline CDR1 SEHNR, CDR2 FQNEAQ (reference sequence). Trimming left V 3 bases short and J 0 bases short, with 2 bases between. The CDR3 bases are TGTGCCAGCAGCTTCATGAACACTGAAGCTTTCTTT. It specifies CASSFMNTEAFF.

This chain uses TRBV5-1 with TRBJ2-3; TRBD1 is a possible D gene (6 bases). V was trimmed by 1 base and J by 5 bases, leaving 14 bases between them. This CDR3 is 15 amino acids long. Germline assignment: CDR1 SGHRS and CDR2 YFSETQ. The CDR3 protein is CASSLFQGILDTQYF. CDR3 sequence (DNA): TGCGCCAGCAGCTTGTTTCAGGGGATTTTAGATACGCAGTATTTT.

V gene TRBV13 combines with J gene TRBJ2-1, with TRBD2 matching over 13 bases. CDR3 size: 18 residues. Germline V gene data show CDR1 as PRHDT and CDR2 as FYEKMQ (reference sequence). The trim removed 5 bases at V and 1 base at J, leaving 8 bases unmatched. CDR3 in amino acids: CASSAGTSGARSYNEQFF. The CDR3, as DNA: TGTGCCAGCAGCGCAGGGACTAGCGGGGCCCGATCCTACAATGAGCAGTTCTTC.

CDR3 amino acids: CSVGASGRQYF. CDR3 nucleotides: TGCAGCGTTGGGGCTAGCGGGAGGCAGTACTTC. The chain has TRBV29-1 and TRBJ2-7, with TRBD2 matching 10 bases. CDR3 length: 11 amino acids. Germline values: CDR1 SQVTM, CDR2 ANQGSEA. The junction had 3 bases not matched to a gene; V was cut back by 4 bases and J by 9 bases.

The genes are TRBV5-1 and TRBJ2-7; 9 bases agree with TRBD2. Looked up from germline, CDR1 is SGHRS and CDR2 is YFSETQ. This CDR3 is 15 amino acids long. Germline trimming cut 0 bases from V and 5 bases from J; bases unmatched to any gene: 6. The CDR3 DNA reads TGCGCCAGCAGCTTGGTTGCGGGAGGGCCCCACGAGCAGTACTTC. Translated: CASSLVAGGPHEQYF.

The V and J genes are TRBV2 and TRBJ1-2; a possible D gene is TRBD1 (5 bases). CDR1 SNHLY and CDR2 FYNNEI come from the germline V gene. Trimming shortened V by 5 bases and J by 1 base, and 14 bases separated the two germline ends. This CDR3 comprises 15 residues. CDR3 sequence reads: CASSSQGLINYGYTF. Written as DNA, the CDR3 is TGTGCCAGCAGTTCCCAGGGCCTTATTAACTATGGCTACACCTTC.

V gene TRBV27 combines with J gene TRBJ1-5, with D uncertain. This CDR3 is built from 15 residues. V was cut by 2 bases and J by 0 bases, with 8 bases left in between. Germline V gene sequence: CDR1 MNHEY, CDR2 SMNVEV (reference sequence). CDR3 coding DNA: TGTGCCAGCAGTTTAACACAGCATAGCAATCAGCCCCAGCATTTT. Translating it yields CASSLTQHSNQPQHF.

The chain has TRBV6-1 and TRBJ2-7; TRBD1 matches 7 bases. The ends lost 8 bases at V and 4 bases at J; junction bases unmatched: 11. Germline CDR1 MNHNS, CDR2 SASEGT. This CDR3 has 14 amino acids. CDR3 in amino acids: CASRPNRGWYEQYF. The CDR3 DNA follows: TGTGCCAGCCGACCCAACAGGGGTTGGTACGAGCAGTACTTC.

J is TRBJ2-7 and V is TRBV7-9; D gene uncertain. V gave up 5 bases and J gave up 3 bases, with 11 bases separating them. Germline V lookup: CDR1 SEHNR, CDR2 FQNEAQ (reference sequence). The CDR3 contains 13 residues. The CDR3 here is CASSPWARYEQYF. The DNA of the CDR3 is TGTGCCAGCAGCCCGTGGGCCCGCTACGAGCAGTACTTC.

As DNA, the CDR3 is TGTGCCAGCACCAGGGGGTCAACTAATGAAAAACTGTTTTTT. This translates into CASTRGSTNEKLFF. The chain uses TRBV9 and TRBJ1-4; TRBD1 matches at 7 bases. This CDR3 spans 14 amino acids. Germline V gene sequence: CDR1 SGDLS, CDR2 YYNGEE. V dropped 6 bases and J dropped 0; count of bases not matched to a gene: 2.

The genes are TRBV11-3 and TRBJ1-3; unclear D gene. The CDR3 totals 13 residues. CDR1 SGHNT and CDR2 YENEEA come from the germline V gene. Trimming removed 5 bases from V and 4 bases from J, with 9 bases in between. The CDR3 nucleotides are TGTGCCAGCAGCGAGCCCCCAGGAAACACCATATATTTT. Protein product: CASSEPPGNTIYF.

The V gene is TRBV9, the J gene TRBJ2-1; TRBD2 aligns across 7 bases. The CDR3 loop spans 16 amino acids. V dropped 1 base and J dropped 3; count of bases not matched to a gene: 7. Germline values: CDR1 SGDLS, CDR2 YYNGEE. CDR3 bases: TGTGCCAGCAGCGTAAGGCGGTCGGGAGGCTACAATGAGCAGTTCTTC. Amino acid sequence: CASSVRRSGGYNEQFF.

The J gene is TRBJ1-1, the V gene TRBV28; TRBD1 is a possible D gene (6 bases). CDR3 length: 14 amino acids. Germline CDR1 MDHEN, CDR2 SYDVKM. The V gene lost 4 bases and the J gene lost 3 bases, with 12 bases spanning the gap. This CDR3 is CASSSPGVHTEAFF. CDR3 coding DNA: TGTGCCAGCAGTTCACCAGGGGTGCACACTGAAGCTTTCTTT.

The chain recombines TRBV28 with TRBJ1-2; 7 bases are shared with TRBD1. J lost 4 bases, V lost 5 bases, and 7 bases had no gene match. Germline lookup yields CDR1 MDHEN and CDR2 SYDVKM. This CDR3 region has 14 residues. Here the CDR3 DNA reads TGTGCCAGCAGTGGGGGCGGGACAGTCTATGGCTACACCTTC. Translating gives CASSGGGTVYGYTF.

The chain uses TRBV27 and TRBJ2-7; D unresolved. Deletions cut 2 bases from V and 5 bases from J, with 10 bases between. CDR1 MNHEY and CDR2 SMNVEV come from the germline V gene (reference sequence). This CDR3 comprises 13 residues. CDR3 DNA: TGTGCCAGCAGTTTAACTCGGGTCGACGAGCAGTACTTC. Translating gives CASSLTRVDEQYF.

The chain combines TRBV7-2 with TRBJ2-1; TRBD2 is a possible D gene (5 bases). CDR1 is SGHTA, CDR2 FQGNSA, per germline. With 1 base removed from V and 4 bases from J, the gap between germline ends came to 11 bases. The length of the CDR3 is 15 residues. CDR3 sequence (DNA): TGTGCCAGCAGCTTAGGGTTTAGCGAATACAATGAGCAGTTCTTC. Encoded protein: CASSLGFSEYNEQFF.

This chain uses TRBV29-1 with TRBJ2-7; D might be TRBD1 (6 bases). V lost 2 bases, J lost 6 bases, and 17 bases lay in between. Germline V gene lookup returns CDR1 SQVTM and CDR2 ANQGSEA. This CDR3 spans 14 amino acids. DNA of the CDR3: TGCAGCGTTGAAATACAGGGAAAGGTTGGCGAGCAGTACTTC. It is translated as CSVEIQGKVGEQYF.

V gene TRBV7-9 combines with J gene TRBJ2-1, with 10 positions matching TRBD2. The CDR3 has 16 residues. Germline V gives CDR1 SEHNR, CDR2 FQNEAQ (reference sequence). V lost 0 bases to trimming and J lost 8 bases; unmatched junction nucleotides: 7. CDR3 in amino acids: CASSLARGLATDEQFF. CDR3 DNA: TGTGCCAGCAGCTTAGCGCGGGGACTAGCGACCGATGAGCAGTTCTTC.

V and J are TRBV18 and TRBJ2-7; the match to TRBD2 covers 10 bases. Losses at the gene ends were 2 bases for V and 6 bases for J; bases not matched to a gene: 10. Germline CDR1 and CDR2: KGHSH and LQKENI. The CDR3 has 16 residues. CDR3 protein: CASSPSNLAGDLEQYF. The DNA for the CDR3 is TGTGCCAGCTCACCAAGTAATCTAGCGGGAGATCTCGAGCAGTACTTC.

This chain joins TRBV25-1 and TRBJ1-5; a possible D gene is TRBD1 (6 bases). Trimming took off 5 bases at V and 6 bases at J, with 17 bases between the two ends. Germline CDR1 MGHDK, CDR2 SYGVNS. The CDR3 runs to 15 residues. For the CDR3, the DNA is TGTGCCAGCAGTAATCAACAGGGCCACGGTCAGCCCCAGCATTTT. It encodes CASSNQQGHGQPQHF. The full variable domain, completed using reference TRBV25-1 and TRBJ1-5, is EADIYQTPRYLVIGTGKKITLECSQTMGHDKMYWYQQDPGMELHLIHYSYGVNSTEKGDLSSESTVSRIRTEHFPLTLESARPSHTSQYLCASSNQQGHGQPQHFGDGTRLSIL.

The gene calls are TRBV9 and TRBJ2-5; 11 nucleotides align to TRBD2. The CDR3 extends over 17 amino acids. After removal of 0 bases from V and 5 bases from J, the junction contained 9 bases not matched to a gene. The germline V gene encodes CDR1 SGDLS and CDR2 YYNGEE. The CDR3 is CASSVEGLAATGETQYF. Written as DNA, the CDR3 is TGTGCCAGCAGCGTAGAGGGACTAGCGGCCACTGGGGAGACCCAGTACTTC.

The J gene is TRBJ2-3, the V gene TRBV4-2, with TRBD2 matching over 14 bases. Per the germline V gene, CDR1 is LGHNA and CDR2 is YNFKEQ. CDR3 length: 16 residues. Trimming took 4 bases from V and 5 from J; bases not matched to a gene: 5. The CDR3 protein is CASSLPGLAGVDTQYF. CDR3 nucleotide sequence: TGTGCCAGCAGCCTTCCGGGACTAGCGGGAGTAGATACGCAGTATTTT.

The rearrangement joins TRBV2 to TRBJ1-2; a possible D gene is TRBD1 (6 bases). The CDR3 sequence is 16 residues long. Germline assignment: CDR1 SNHLY and CDR2 FYNNEI. Deletions cut 7 bases from V and 7 bases from J, with 25 bases between. Here the CDR3 DNA reads TGTGCCAGCACCGGGACAAAGGGTGGCGGTTTGTTTGGCTACACCTTC. Its protein is CASTGTKGGGLFGYTF.